The next 20 T cell receptor beta chains were all read from a single sample in a study of OX40 agonist ivuxolimab in advanced cancers. Data came from immunoSEQ multiplex PCR; TCRdb stores just in-frame clones and leaves some out. The table records 5,000 to 6,500 clones, 71% of them present only once. The sequenced sample was CD4+ or CD8+ T cells sorted from blood, obtained in a trial of the OX40 agonist ivuxolimab. Receptors originate from an adult with an advanced solid tumor such as melanoma, head and neck, liver or kidney cancer.

This clone has just one count. The gene calls are TRBV28 and TRBJ1-3; no clear D. Trimming took off 2 bases at V and 0 bases at J, with 23 bases between the two ends. The V gene's germline CDR1 is MDHEN and CDR2 SYDVKM. This CDR3 spans 20 amino acids. This CDR3 reads CASSLGFYRPDDSSGNTIYF. The CDR3 DNA follows: TGTGCCAGCAGTTTAGGATTCTACCGGCCTGATGACTCCTCTGGAAACACCATATATTTT.

This clone was observed a handful of times. V gene TRBV19 combines with J gene TRBJ2-7; D not certain. This CDR3 has 13 amino acids. CDR1 and CDR2 from the germline V gene are LNHDA and SQIVND (reference sequence). Trimming took 1 base from V and 6 from J, leaving 10 bases between them. The CDR3 spells CASSIGGSTEQYF. The DNA of the CDR3 is TGTGCCAGTAGTATAGGTGGCAGCACCGAGCAGTACTTC.

The chain links TRBV10-3 to TRBJ1-1, with TRBD1 as a possible D gene (5 bases). Germline CDR1 ENHRY, CDR2 SYGVKD. The CDR3 consists of 15 residues. Trimming stripped 0 bases from V and 7 bases from J, with 15 bases between. The CDR3 DNA reads as TGTGCCATCAGTGAGTCGATAAAGGGGACCTTTGAAGCTTTCTTT. Translated: CAISESIKGTFEAFF.

The chain couples TRBV4-1 to TRBJ2-7; 8 bases fit TRBD1. V lost 6 bases and J lost 6; bases outside the gene matches: 13. There are 15 residues in the CDR3. CDR1 is MGHRA, CDR2 YSYEKL, per germline. The CDR3 DNA reads TGCGCCAGCAGGATTGAGGACAGGGAAGGCCTCGAGCAGTACTTC. Translation gives CASRIEDREGLEQYF.

The chain links TRBV6-6 to TRBJ1-5, with 8 positions matching TRBD1. With 5 bases clipped from V and 4 bases from J, the junction kept 7 bases outside the gene matches. The CDR3 has 15 amino acids. The germline V gene has CDR1 MNHNY and CDR2 SVGAGI (reference sequence). CDR3 DNA sequence: TGTGCCAGCAGTCCCGGGACAGGCGGAAATCAGCCCCAGCATTTT. This gives the protein CASSPGTGGNQPQHF.

J is TRBJ1-1 and V is TRBV5-1; 9 bases map to TRBD1. The CDR3 runs 14 residues. Per germline, CDR1 SGHRS and CDR2 YFSETQ. The V and J ends lost 6 bases and 2 bases, in that order; junction bases with no gene match: 5. Here the CDR3 DNA reads TGCGCCAGCAACAGGGACAGGGCTAACACTGAAGCTTTCTTT. It is translated as CASNRDRANTEAFF.

This clone showed up just a few times. The chain has TRBV28 and TRBJ2-7, with unresolved D. Trimming left V 6 bases short and J 0 bases short, with 9 bases between. The CDR3 totals 13 residues. Germline V lookup: CDR1 MDHEN, CDR2 SYDVKM. CDR3 bases: TGTGCCAGCAGGTCGCTGACCTCCTACGAGCAGTACTTC. Translating gives CASRSLTSYEQYF.

This chain connects TRBV6-5 to TRBJ1-4, with D uncertain. CDR1 is MNHEY, CDR2 SVGAGI, per germline. The CDR3 covers 14 residues. The ends were cut back, 4 bases at V and 8 bases at J, with 14 bases in the middle. DNA for the CDR3: TGTGCCAGCAGTTCCCACGGAACCATCGAAAAACTGTTTTTT. The encoded protein is CASSSHGTIEKLFF.

The chain recombines TRBV29-1 with TRBJ2-5, with unresolved D. V lost 0 bases and J lost 9, with 11 bases in between. The length of the CDR3 is 12 residues. Germline V gives CDR1 SQVTM, CDR2 ANQGSEA. The CDR3 coding sequence is TGCAGCGTTGAAGATTGGGGAAAGGCCCAGTACTTC. Its translation: CSVEDWGKAQYF.

The genes are TRBV7-9 and TRBJ1-6; possibly TRBD1 for D (5 bases). This CDR3 is 19 amino acids long. Germline lookup yields CDR1 SEHNR and CDR2 FQNEAQ (reference sequence). V shed 1 base and J shed 10 bases, with 26 bases lying between them. The CDR3 DNA follows: TGTGCCAGCAGCTTAGGAGGGCAGGGAAGGGGCACCGGGGTATCACCCCTCCACTTT. Protein: CASSLGGQGRGTGVSPLHF. The variable domain in full, completed from reference TRBV7-9 and TRBJ1-6, reads DTGVSQNPRHKITKRGQNVTFRCDPISEHNRLYWYRQTLGQGPEFLTYFQNEAQLEKSRLLSDRFSAERPKGSFSTLEIQRTEQGDSAMYLCASSLGGQGRGTGVSPLHFGNGTRLTVT.

The chain carries TRBV11-2 and TRBJ2-7; the D is unclear. Trimming removed 1 base at V and 7 bases at J, with 8 bases between. Germline assignment: CDR1 SGHAT and CDR2 FQNNGV. The CDR3 is made up of 12 amino acids. This chain's CDR3 is CASSLGSDEQYF. The CDR3 bases are TGTGCCAGCAGCTTAGGCTCGGATGAGCAGTACTTC.

The chain employs TRBV9 and TRBJ2-1; 10 bases line up with TRBD2. CDR1 SGDLS and CDR2 YYNGEE come from the germline V gene. V dropped 3 bases and J dropped 7; count of bases not matched to a gene: 10. The length of the CDR3 is 16 residues. The CDR3 protein is CASSAEPGLAPNEQFF. The CDR3 region has the DNA TGTGCCAGCAGCGCGGAACCGGGACTAGCGCCAAATGAGCAGTTCTTC.

This clone was picked up a small number of times. The chain recombines TRBV25-1 with TRBJ2-6; D gene unclear. V was shortened by 10 bases and J by 0 bases, with 10 bases between the two germline ends. The CDR3 spans 14 residues. Germline V gene lookup returns CDR1 MGHDK and CDR2 SYGVNS. The CDR3 DNA sequence: TGTGCCAACTACACGACCTCTGGGGCCAACGTCCTGACTTTC. The encoded protein is CANYTTSGANVLTF.

This clone is labeled medium-sized. The CDR3 region has the DNA TGTGCCAGCAGCCTCACCACCGGGGAGCTGTTTTTT. This translates into CASSLTTGELFF. This chain joins TRBV28 and TRBJ2-2, with no clear D. V was shortened by 6 bases and J by 4 bases, with 6 bases between the two germline ends. In germline, CDR1 is MDHEN, CDR2 SYDVKM. The CDR3 spans 12 residues.

This chain joins TRBV15 and TRBJ2-7; TRBD1 matches at 8 bases. The CDR3 is 15 residues long. V lost 1 base, J lost 5 bases, and 7 bases stayed unmatched. Germline assignment: CDR1 LNHNV and CDR2 YYDKDF (reference sequence). CDR3 residues: CATSRVWQGANEQYF. The CDR3 nucleotides are TGTGCCACCAGCAGAGTCTGGCAGGGGGCGAACGAGCAGTACTTC.

The genes are TRBV27 and TRBJ2-5; D gene uncertain. The CDR3 is 13 residues long. V was pared by 9 bases and J by 5 bases, with 16 bases between. Germline V gene sequence: CDR1 MNHEY, CDR2 SMNVEV (reference sequence). The CDR3 here is CASSLSFRETQYF. The CDR3 DNA follows: TGTGCCAGTTCACTCTCCTTTCGGGAGACCCAGTACTTC.

By its share, this clone is medium-sized. The chain has TRBV27 and TRBJ2-7, with a weak D call TRBD2 (5 bases). Germline V gene sequence: CDR1 MNHEY, CDR2 SMNVEV (reference sequence). The V end lost 6 bases, the J end lost 7 bases, and 10 bases lay between the germline ends. The CDR3 sequence is 11 residues long. This chain's CDR3 is CASSASGEQYF. The CDR3 nucleotides read TGTGCCAGCAGCGCGTCGGGGGAGCAGTACTTC.

V gene TRBV9 combines with J gene TRBJ2-1, with 8 bases matching TRBD2. Germline lookup yields CDR1 SGDLS and CDR2 YYNGEE. The CDR3 is 16 amino acids. After removal of 3 bases from V and 8 bases from J, the junction contained 13 bases not matched to a gene. CDR3 in amino acids: CASSATSGSFYDEQFF. The DNA for the CDR3 is TGTGCCAGCAGCGCAACTAGCGGTAGTTTTTACGATGAGCAGTTCTTC. The whole variable domain, filled in from reference TRBV9 and TRBJ2-1, reads DSGVTQTPKHLITATGQRVTLRCSPRSGDLSVYWYQQSLDQGLQFLIQYYNGEERAKGNILERFSAQQFPDLHSELNLSSLELGDSALYFCASSATSGSFYDEQFFGPGTRLTVL.

The J gene is TRBJ1-1, the V gene TRBV27; a weak D match, TRBD1 (6 bases). The CDR3 has 13 amino acids. Germline lookup yields CDR1 MNHEY and CDR2 SMNVEV (reference sequence). V lost 1 base and J 7 bases, leaving 10 bases between the germline ends. CDR3 loop: CASSLLGAGEAFF. The CDR3 nucleotides read TGTGCCAGCAGTTTATTGGGGGCTGGTGAAGCTTTCTTT.

The rearrangement uses TRBV30 and TRBJ2-7, with TRBD2 as a possible D gene (6 bases). The CDR3 is made up of 14 amino acids. Germline V gene data show CDR1 as GTSNPN and CDR2 as SVGIG (reference sequence). The V end was cut by 1 base, the J end by 5 bases, with 15 bases between. CDR3 bases: TGTGCCTGGAGTGACGACGGGAGAGCGGACGAGCAGTACTTC. Translating gives CAWSDDGRADEQYF.